This paragraph reports one TCR beta chain. The antigen is unknown. It was with 60 Vbeta and 13 Jbeta primers that the PCR ran. Sequencing used immunoSEQ multiplex PCR; TCRdb keeps in-frame clones, though not all of them. The sample holds around 100,000 clones; 50% to 70% are singletons and the top ten take about 4.9%. The sample belongs to a study of cytomegalovirus exposure and HLA in healthy donors. Study outcomes and limitations: Only CMV serostatus was available as immune exposure information.

Germline V lookup: CDR1 SEHNR, CDR2 FQNEAQ (reference sequence). This CDR3 contains 19 residues. V trimming: 0 bases; J trimming: 2 bases; junction bases outside the gene matches: 9. The chain uses TRBV7-9 and TRBJ2-6, with 8 bases aligning to TRBD2. Sample: PBMCs. The sequence derives from a human donor in good health. In DNA, the CDR3 is TGTGCCAGCAGCTTAGCCCCGCGAAGCGGGAGTACTGGGGCCAACGTCCTGACTTTC. Translation: CASSLAPRSGSTGANVLTF.